This T cell receptor (beta chain) was recovered during a study of CD8 T cells in Susac syndrome. Across the study: Active disease was present in about 6 of the sequenced Susac syndrome patients, and remission in eight. The study, taken as a whole, reports: Total CD8+ repertoires held approximately 17 Susac-specific public clones, while CD8+ TEMRA repertoires held several.

An input of about 0.45 to 1 ug of RNA was subjected to reverse transcription using random hexamers. The amplification used immunoSEQ multiplex PCR on TCR beta CDR3; it spanned 54 Vbeta and 13 Jbeta. TCRdb itself ran the immunoSEQ multiplex PCR reads through MiXCR, one entry per CDR3 protein. In the table there are about 100,000 distinct CDR3 sequences, around 95% of which are singletons. Turning to this clonotype: What it binds is unknown.

Patients having Susac syndrome satisfied recently defined diagnostic criteria for definite or probable disease. The ends were cut back, 6 bases at V and 0 bases at J, with 12 bases in the middle. The CDR3 has 15 residues. The TCR sequence derives from a human donor with Susac syndrome. Sequencing was done on a sample of CD8+ T cells from PBMCs. The chain combines TRBV12-3 or TRBV12-4 with TRBJ2-1; D is unresolved. The CDR3 here is CASRARRSSYNEQFF. The DNA of the CDR3 is TGTGCCAGCAGAGCCCGAAGGAGCTCCTACAATGAGCAGTTCTTC.